This TCR beta chain was documented in a study of T cell repertoires in cytomegalovirus infection. Turning to the study itself: In public TCR beta signatures, there were indications of both CMV infection and matching HLA type. Study conclusions and caveats: The cumulative frequency of public TCR beta families identified carriers of CMV plus the relevant HLA. CMV-specific TCR beta clonotypes restricted by HLA-C dominated the ex vivo response.

A single record per CDR3 protein comes from TCRdb applying MiXCR to the reads. This table has around 130,000 distinct CDR3 sequences, 8% to 9% appearing once. A word on this clonotype: No antigen is known for it.

Germline V lookup: CDR1 SNHLY, CDR2 FYNNEI. V was clipped by 3 bases and J by 4 bases, with 4 bases between them. This CDR3 contains 12 residues. The source material was PBMCs. The chain carries TRBV2 and TRBJ2-1, with no clear D. The sequence was obtained from a human donor in good health (CMV status not recorded). Some clones in this sample may be carry-over from other donors' samples. The CDR3 nucleotides read TGTGCCAGCAGTGATTATTACAATGAGCAGTTCTTC. Translated, it gives CASSDYYNEQFF. The complete variable domain, with remaining parts taken from reference TRBV2 and TRBJ2-1, reads EPEVTQTPSHQVTQMGQEVILRCVPISNHLYFYWYRQILGQKVEFLVSFYNNEISEKSEIFDDQFSVERPDGSNFTLKIRSTKLEDSAMYFCASSDYYNEQFFGPGTRLTVL.